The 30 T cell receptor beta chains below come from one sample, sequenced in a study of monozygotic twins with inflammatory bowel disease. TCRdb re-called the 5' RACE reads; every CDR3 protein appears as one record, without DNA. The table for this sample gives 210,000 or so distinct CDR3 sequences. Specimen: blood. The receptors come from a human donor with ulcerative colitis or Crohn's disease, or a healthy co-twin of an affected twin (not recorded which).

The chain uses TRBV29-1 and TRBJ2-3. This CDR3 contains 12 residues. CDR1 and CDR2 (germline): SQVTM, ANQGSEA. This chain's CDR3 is CSVLPRTDTQYF.

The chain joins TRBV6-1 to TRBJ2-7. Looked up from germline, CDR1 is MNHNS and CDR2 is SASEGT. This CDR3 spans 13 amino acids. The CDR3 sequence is CASSDRGSYEQYF.

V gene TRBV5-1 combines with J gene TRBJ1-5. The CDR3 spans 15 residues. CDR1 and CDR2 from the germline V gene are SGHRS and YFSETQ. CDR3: CASSPEGGNNQPQHF.

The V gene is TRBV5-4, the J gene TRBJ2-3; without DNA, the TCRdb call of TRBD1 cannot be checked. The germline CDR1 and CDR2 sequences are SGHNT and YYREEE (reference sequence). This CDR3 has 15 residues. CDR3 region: CASRKTQGTADTQYF. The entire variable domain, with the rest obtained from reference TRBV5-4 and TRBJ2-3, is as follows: ETGVTQSPTHLIKTRGQQVTLRCSSQSGHNTVSWYQQALGQGPQFIFQYYREEENGRGNFPPRFSGLQFPNYSSELNVNALELDDSALYLCASRKTQGTADTQYFGPGTRLTVL.

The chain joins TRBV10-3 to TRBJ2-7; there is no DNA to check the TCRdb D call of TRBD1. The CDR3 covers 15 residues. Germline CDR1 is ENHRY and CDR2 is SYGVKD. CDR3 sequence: CAIRPIQGAGHEQYF.

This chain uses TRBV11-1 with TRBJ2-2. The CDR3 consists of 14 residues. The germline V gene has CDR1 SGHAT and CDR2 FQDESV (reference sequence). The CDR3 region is CASSLVGPTGELFF.

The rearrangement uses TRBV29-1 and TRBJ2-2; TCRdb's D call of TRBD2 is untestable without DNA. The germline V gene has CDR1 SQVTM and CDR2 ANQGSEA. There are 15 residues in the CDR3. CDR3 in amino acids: CSVQGGGADTGELFF.

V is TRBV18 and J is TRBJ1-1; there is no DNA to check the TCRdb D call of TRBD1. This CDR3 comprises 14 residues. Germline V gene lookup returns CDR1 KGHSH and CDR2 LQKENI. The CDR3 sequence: CASSPGGRGTEAFF.

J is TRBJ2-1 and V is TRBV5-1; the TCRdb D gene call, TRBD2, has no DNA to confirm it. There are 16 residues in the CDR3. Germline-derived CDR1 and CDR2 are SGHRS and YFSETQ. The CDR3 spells CASSPRGTSGHNEQFF.

CDR3 sequence: CASSHPGTGAYEQYF. The chain joins TRBV4-1 to TRBJ2-7; the TRBD1 assignment by TCRdb is unverifiable without DNA. Germline V gene lookup returns CDR1 MGHRA and CDR2 YSYEKL. The CDR3 is 15 amino acids.

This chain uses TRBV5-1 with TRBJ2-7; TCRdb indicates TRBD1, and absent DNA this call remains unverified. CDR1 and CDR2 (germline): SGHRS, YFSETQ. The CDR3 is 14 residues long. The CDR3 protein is CASSQWTGPYEQYF.

The CDR3 spells CASSLGGNGELFF. The chain recombines TRBV12-3 or TRBV12-4 with TRBJ2-2; TCRdb designates TRBD1, a call that cannot be tested without DNA. This CDR3 region has 13 residues.

Here the CDR3 reads CATLLQVRNQPQHF. The genes are TRBV6-1 and TRBJ1-5. The germline CDR1 and CDR2 sequences are MNHNS and SASEGT. This CDR3 spans 14 amino acids.

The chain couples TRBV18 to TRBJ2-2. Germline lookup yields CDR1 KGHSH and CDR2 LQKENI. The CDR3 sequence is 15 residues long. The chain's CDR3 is CASSPVAGETGELFF.

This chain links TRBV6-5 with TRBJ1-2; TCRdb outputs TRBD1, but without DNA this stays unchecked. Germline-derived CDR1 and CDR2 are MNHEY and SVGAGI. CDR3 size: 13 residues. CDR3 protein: CASKTGGNYGYTF.

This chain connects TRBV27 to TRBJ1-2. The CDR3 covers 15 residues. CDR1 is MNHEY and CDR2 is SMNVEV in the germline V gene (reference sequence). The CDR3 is CASSSLGPLNYGYTF.

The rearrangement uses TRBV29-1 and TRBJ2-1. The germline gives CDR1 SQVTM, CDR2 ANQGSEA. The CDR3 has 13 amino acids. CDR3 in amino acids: CSVKELASNEQFF.

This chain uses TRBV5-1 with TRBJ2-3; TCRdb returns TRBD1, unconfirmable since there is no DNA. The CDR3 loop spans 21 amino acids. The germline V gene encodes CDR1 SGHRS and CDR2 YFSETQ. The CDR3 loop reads CASSRPELPHGGTGSTDTQYF.

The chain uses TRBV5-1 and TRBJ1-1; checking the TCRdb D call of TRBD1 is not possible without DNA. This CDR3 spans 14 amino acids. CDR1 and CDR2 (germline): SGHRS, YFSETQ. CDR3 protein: CASSSLPENTEAFF.

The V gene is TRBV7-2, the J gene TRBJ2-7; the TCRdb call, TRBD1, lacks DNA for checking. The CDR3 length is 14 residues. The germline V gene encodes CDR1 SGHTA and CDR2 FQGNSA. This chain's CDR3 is CASSPWTGEYEQYF.

CDR3 sequence reads: CASSFRDTPYNEQFF. The gene calls are TRBV5-4 and TRBJ2-1; TCRdb selects TRBD1, and the lack of DNA leaves this call unchecked. From germline, CDR1 is SGHNT and CDR2 YYREEE (reference sequence). The CDR3 runs 15 residues.

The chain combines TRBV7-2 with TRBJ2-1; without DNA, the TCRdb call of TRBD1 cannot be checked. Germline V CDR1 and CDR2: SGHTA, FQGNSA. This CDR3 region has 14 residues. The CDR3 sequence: CASSSGQGTGEQFF.

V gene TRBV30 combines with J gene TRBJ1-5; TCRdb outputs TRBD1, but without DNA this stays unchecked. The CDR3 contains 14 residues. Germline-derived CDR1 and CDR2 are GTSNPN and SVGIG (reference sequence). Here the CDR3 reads CAWSLQGWNQPQHF.

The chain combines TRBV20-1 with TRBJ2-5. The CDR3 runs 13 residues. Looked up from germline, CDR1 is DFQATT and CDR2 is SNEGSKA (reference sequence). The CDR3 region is CSARIGNGETQYF.

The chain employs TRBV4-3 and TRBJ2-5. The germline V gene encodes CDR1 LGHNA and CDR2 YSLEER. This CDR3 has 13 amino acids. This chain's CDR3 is CASSQDSQETQYF.

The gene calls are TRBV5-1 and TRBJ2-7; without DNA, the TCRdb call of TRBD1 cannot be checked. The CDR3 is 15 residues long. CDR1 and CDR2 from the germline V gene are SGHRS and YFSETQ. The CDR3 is CASSLGQLTAYEQYF. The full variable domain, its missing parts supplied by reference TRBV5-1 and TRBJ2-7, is KAGVTQTPRYLIKTRGQQVTLSCSPISGHRSVSWYQQTPGQGLQFLFEYFSETQRNKGNFPGRFSGRQFSNSRSEMNVSTLELGDSALYLCASSLGQLTAYEQYFGPGTRLTVT.

The CDR3 region is CASSETGNQPQHF. The J gene is TRBJ1-5, the V gene TRBV4-2; TCRdb selects TRBD1, and the lack of DNA leaves this call unchecked. The CDR3 spans 13 residues. Germline CDR1 reads LGHNA; CDR2 reads YNFKEQ.

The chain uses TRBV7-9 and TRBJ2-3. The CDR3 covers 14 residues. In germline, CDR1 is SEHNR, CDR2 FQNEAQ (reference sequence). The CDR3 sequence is CASSLDPRTDTQYF.

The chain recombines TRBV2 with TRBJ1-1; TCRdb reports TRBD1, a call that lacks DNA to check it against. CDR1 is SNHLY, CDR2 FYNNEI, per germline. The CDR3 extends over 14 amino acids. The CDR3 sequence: CASRAMTGDTEAFF.

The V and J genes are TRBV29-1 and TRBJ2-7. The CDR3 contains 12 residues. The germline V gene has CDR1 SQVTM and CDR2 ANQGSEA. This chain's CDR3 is CSVATNHYEQYF.